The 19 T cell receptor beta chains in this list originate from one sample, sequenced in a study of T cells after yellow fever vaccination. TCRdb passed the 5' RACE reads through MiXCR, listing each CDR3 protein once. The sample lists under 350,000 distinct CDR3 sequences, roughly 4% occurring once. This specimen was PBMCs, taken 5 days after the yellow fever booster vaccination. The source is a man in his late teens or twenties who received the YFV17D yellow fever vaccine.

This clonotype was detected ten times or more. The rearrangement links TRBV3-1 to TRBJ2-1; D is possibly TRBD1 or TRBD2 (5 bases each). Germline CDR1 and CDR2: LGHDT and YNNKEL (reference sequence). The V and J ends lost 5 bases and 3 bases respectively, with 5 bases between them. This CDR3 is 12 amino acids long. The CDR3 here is CASSGGYNEQFF. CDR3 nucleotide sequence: TGTGCCAGCAGCGGGGGCTACAATGAGCAGTTCTTC.

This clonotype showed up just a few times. CDR3 DNA: TGTGCCAGCAGCCAAATGGGGCAGGGCACTGAAGCTTTCTTT. It translates to CASSQMGQGTEAFF. The chain uses TRBV4-2 and TRBJ1-1; D might be TRBD1 (5 bases). The CDR3 covers 14 residues. Trimming took 2 bases from V and 4 from J, leaving 11 bases between them. Germline V gene data show CDR1 as LGHNA and CDR2 as YNFKEQ.

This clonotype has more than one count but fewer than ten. The CDR3 region has the DNA TGTGCCAGCAGCAGCCGGGCCGGAGGCACCTACGAGCAGTACTTC. Translation: CASSSRAGGTYEQYF. The chain has TRBV7-6 and TRBJ2-7; possibly TRBD2 for D (5 bases). Germline lookup yields CDR1 SGHVS and CDR2 FNYEAQ. Trimming cost V 5 bases and J 2 bases, with 16 bases left between them. This CDR3 has 15 amino acids.

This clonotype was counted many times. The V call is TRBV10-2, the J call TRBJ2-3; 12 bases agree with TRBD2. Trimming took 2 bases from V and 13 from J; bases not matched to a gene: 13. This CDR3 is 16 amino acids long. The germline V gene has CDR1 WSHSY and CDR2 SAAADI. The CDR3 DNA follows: TGCGCCAGCAGTGAGCCGCGACTAGCGGGGGACAGGTCGGAGTATTTT. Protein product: CASSEPRLAGDRSEYF.

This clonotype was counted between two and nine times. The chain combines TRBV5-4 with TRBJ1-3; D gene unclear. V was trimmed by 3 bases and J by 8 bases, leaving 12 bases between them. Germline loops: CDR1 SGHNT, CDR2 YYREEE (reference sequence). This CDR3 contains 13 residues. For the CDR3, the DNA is TGTGCCAGCAGCTCTTCACTACGGGACACCATATATTTT. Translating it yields CASSSSLRDTIYF.

CDR3 in DNA: TGTGCCAGCAGTCTTCGACAGGCTAGTAGCGAGCAGTACTTC. Protein sequence: CASSLRQASSEQYF. The rearrangement uses TRBV12-3 or TRBV12-4 and TRBJ2-7; D perhaps matches TRBD1 (6 bases). V was clipped by 5 bases and J by 6 bases, with 17 bases between them. CDR3 length equals 14 residues.

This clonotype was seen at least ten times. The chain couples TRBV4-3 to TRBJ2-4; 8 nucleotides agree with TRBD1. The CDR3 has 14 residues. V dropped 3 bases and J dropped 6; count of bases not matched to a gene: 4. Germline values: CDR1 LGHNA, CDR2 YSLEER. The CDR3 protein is CASSQDGQGNIQYF. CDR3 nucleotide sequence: TGCGCCAGCAGCCAGGACGGACAGGGAAACATTCAGTACTTC.

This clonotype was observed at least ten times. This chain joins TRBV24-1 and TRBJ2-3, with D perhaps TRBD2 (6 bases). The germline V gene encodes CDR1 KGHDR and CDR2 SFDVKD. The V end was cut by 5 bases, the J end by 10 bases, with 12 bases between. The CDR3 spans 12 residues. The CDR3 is CATSGPGEAQYF. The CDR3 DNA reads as TGTGCCACCAGTGGTCCGGGGGAAGCGCAGTATTTT.

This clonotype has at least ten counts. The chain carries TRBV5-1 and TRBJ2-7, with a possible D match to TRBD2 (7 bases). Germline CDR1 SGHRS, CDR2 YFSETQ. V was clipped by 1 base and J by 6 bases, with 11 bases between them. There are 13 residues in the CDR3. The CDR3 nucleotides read TGCGCCAGCAGCTTGAACGGGGGGCGCGAGCAGTACTTC. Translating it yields CASSLNGGREQYF.

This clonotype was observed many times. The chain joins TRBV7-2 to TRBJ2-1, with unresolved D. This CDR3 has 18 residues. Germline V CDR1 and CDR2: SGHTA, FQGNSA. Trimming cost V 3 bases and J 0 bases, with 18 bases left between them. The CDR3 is CASSLAAPRRSSYNEQFF. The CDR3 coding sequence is TGTGCCAGCAGCTTGGCCGCACCGCGGCGGAGCTCCTACAATGAGCAGTTCTTC.

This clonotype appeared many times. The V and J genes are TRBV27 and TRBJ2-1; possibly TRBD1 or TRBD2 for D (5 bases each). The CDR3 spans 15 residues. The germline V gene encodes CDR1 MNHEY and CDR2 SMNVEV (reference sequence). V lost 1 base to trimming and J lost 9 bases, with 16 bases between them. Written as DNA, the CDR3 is TGTGCCAGCAGTTTATGGGATCCCGGGGCCTCTGAGCAGTTCTTC. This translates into CASSLWDPGASEQFF.

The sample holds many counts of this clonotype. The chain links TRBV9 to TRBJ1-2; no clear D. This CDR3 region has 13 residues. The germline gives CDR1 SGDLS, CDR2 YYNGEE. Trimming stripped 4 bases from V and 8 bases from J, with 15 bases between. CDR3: CASSPQTTGGYTF. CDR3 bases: TGTGCCAGCAGCCCCCAAACAACGGGGGGCTACACCTTC.

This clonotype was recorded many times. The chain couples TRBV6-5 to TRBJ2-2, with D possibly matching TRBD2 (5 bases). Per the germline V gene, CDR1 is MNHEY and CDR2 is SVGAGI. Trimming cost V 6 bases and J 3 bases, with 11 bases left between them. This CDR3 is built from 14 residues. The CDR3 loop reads CASRYKRYTGELFF. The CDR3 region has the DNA TGTGCCAGCAGGTACAAGCGGTACACCGGGGAGCTGTTTTTT.

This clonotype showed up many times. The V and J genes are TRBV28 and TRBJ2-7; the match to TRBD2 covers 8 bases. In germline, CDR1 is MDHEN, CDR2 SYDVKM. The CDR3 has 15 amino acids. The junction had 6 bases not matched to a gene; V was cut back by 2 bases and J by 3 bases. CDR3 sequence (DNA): TGTGCCAGCAGTTTACGGCTAGCGGGTGACTACGAGCAGTACGTC. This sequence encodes CASSLRLAGDYEQYV.

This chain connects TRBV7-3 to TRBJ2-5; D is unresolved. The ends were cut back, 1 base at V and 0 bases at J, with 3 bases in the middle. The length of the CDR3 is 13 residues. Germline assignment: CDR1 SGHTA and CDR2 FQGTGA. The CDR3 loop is CASSLRHQETQYF. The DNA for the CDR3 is TGTGCCAGCAGCTTAAGACACCAAGAGACCCAGTACTTC.

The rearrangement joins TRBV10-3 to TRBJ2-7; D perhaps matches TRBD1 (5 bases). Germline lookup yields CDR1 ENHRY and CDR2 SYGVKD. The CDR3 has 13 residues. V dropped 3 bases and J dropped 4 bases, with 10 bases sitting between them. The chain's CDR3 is CAISDPKGYEQYF. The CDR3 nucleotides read TGTGCCATCAGTGACCCGAAGGGGTACGAGCAGTACTTC.

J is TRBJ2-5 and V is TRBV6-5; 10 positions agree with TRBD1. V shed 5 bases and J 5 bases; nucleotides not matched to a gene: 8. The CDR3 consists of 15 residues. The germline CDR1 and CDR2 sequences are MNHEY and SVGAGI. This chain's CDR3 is CASSHPTGGLETQYF. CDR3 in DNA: TGTGCCAGCAGTCACCCGACAGGGGGCCTGGAGACCCAGTACTTC.

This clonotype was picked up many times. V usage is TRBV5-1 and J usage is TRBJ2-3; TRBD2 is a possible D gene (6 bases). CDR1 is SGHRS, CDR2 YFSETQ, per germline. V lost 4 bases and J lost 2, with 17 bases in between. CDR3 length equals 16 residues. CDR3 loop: CASSLSQAGNTDTQYF. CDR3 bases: TGCGCCAGCAGCCTATCGCAGGCGGGGAACACAGATACGCAGTATTTT.

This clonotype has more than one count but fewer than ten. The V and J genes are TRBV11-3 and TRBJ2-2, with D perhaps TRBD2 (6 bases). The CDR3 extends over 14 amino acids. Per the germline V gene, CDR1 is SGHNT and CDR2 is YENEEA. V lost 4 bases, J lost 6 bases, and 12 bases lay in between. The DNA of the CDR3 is TGTGCCAGCAGCTCAACTAGCAACCCCGGGGAGCTGTTTTTT. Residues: CASSSTSNPGELFF.